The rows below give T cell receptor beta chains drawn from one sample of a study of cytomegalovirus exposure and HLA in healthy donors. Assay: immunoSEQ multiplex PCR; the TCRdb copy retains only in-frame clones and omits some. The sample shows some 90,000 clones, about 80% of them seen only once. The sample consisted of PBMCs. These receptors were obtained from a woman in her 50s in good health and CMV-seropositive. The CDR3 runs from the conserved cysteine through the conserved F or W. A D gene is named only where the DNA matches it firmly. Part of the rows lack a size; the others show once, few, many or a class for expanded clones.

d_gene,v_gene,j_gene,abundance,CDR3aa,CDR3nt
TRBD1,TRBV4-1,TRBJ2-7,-,CASSQGKRAGGYEQYF,TGCGCCAGCAGCCAAGGGAAGAGGGCAGGGGGATACGAGCAGTACTTC
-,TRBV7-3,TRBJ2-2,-,CASSSQTRELFF,TGTGCCAGCAGTTCACAGACCCGGGAGCTGTTTTTT
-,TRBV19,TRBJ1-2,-,CASAGPGETIGYTF,TGTGCCAGTGCTGGCCCAGGGGAGACGATAGGCTACACCTTC
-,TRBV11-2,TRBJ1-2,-,CASSLWAGREDGYTF,TGTGCCAGCAGCTTATGGGCAGGGAGGGAGGATGGCTACACCTTC
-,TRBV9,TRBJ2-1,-,CASSLGWKRHNEQFF,TGTGCCAGCAGCCTCGGGTGGAAAAGACACAATGAGCAGTTCTTC
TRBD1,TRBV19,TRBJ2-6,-,CASSMSGTGSSGANVLTF,TGTGCCAGTAGTATGTCCGGGACAGGGAGCTCTGGGGCCAACGTCCTGACTTTC
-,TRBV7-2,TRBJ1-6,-,CASSWGQGGSPLHF,TGTGCCAGCAGCTGGGGGCAGGGCGGATCACCCCTCCACTTT
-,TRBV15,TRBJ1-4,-,CATSPSTGRGEKLFF,TGTGCCACCAGCCCGAGTACGGGGAGAGGGGAAAAACTGTTTTTT
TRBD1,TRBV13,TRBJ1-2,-,CASSHGSDRAGDGYTF,TGTGCCAGCAGCCACGGTTCCGACAGGGCCGGGGATGGCTACACCTTC
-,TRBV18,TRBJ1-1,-,CASSSSQEGTEAFF,TGTGCCAGCTCATCTTCACAGGAAGGCACTGAAGCCTTCTTT
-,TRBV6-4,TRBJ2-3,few,CASSDGGGTDTQYF,TGTGCCAGCAGTGATGGGGGCGGGACAGATACGCAGTATTTT